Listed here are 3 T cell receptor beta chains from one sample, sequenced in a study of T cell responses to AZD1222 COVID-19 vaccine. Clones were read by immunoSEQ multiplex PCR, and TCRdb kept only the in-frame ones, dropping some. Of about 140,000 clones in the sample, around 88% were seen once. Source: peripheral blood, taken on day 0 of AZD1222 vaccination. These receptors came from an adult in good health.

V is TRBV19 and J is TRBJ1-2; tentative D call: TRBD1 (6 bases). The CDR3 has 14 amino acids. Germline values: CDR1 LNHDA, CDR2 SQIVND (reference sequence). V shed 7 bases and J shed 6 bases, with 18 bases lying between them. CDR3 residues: CASKRRGQEDGYTF. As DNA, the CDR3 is TGTGCCAGTAAACGACGGGGGCAAGAGGATGGCTACACCTTC.

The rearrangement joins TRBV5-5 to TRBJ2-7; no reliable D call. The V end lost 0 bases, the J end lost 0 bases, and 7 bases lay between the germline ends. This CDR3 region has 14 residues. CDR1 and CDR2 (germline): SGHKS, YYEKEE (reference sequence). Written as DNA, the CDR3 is TGTGCCAGCAGCTTGGGAGCAAACTCCTACGAGCAGTACTTC. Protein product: CASSLGANSYEQYF.

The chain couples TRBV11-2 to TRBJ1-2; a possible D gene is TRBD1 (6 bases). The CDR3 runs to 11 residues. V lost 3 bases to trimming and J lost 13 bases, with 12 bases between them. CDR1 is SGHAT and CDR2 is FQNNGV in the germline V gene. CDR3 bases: TGTGCCAGCAGCTTTAACGGGGGCCTCACCTTC. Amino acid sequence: CASSFNGGLTF.